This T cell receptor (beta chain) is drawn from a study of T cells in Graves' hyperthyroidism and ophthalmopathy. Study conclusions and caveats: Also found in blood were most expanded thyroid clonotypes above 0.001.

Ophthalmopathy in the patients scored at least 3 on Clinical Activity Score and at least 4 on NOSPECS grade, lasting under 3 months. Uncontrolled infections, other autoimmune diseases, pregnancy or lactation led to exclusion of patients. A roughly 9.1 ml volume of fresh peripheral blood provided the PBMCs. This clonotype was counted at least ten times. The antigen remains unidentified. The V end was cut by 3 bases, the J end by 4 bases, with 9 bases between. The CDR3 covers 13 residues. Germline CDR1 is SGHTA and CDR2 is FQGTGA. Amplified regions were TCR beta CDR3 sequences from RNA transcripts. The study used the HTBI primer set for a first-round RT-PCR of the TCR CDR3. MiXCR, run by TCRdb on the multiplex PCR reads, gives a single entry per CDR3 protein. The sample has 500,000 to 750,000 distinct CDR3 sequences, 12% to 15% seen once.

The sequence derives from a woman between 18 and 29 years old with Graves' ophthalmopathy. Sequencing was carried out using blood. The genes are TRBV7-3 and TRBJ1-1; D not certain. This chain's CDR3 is CASSFFGSTEAFF. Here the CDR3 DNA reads TGTGCCAGCAGCTTTTTCGGGAGCACTGAAGCTTTCTTT.